The entry below describes one T cell receptor (beta chain). This clonotype turned up a few times. Its antigen remains undetermined. Base-call qualities are not available, and no considerably larger clone is one nucleotide away. This sample stems from a study of blood T cells in healthy people across ages (dated by TCRdb to the mid-2010s). The study in broad terms: In model experiments, roughly one uniquely barcoded TCR beta cDNA molecule per two T cells was captured by template switching. Using deep sequencing normalized with unique cDNA molecular identifiers, the study measured how TCR beta repertoire diversity changes with age. Four age groups were formed from the donors: young (average 16 years), middle-aged (roughly 38), aged (about 62) and long-lived (roughly 88). The study analyzed two additional independent replicas of 1 million unique cDNA reads from the same blood draw for two donors, one aged 18 to 29 and one aged 80 or older. Paper-wide results and their limitations: Compared with the aged group, more naive CD4+ T cells, fewer expanded clones and increased TCR diversity were shown by the long-lived group, suggesting age selection. Observed TCR beta diversity per million T cells fell roughly linearly with age, and a significant reduction was already apparent by age around 40. Since profiling was done on bulk unsorted PBMCs, naive and antigen-experienced compartments could not be conclusively compared. The CMV infection status of donors was not known, potentially confounding age-related changes in expanded clonotypes. A strong correlation was found between observed TCR beta diversity and the percentage of naive T cells measured by flow cytometry. Estimates of total diversity based on one million sequenced T cells were regarded as lower bounds and as underestimates.

Systemically healthy Caucasian individuals from Russia, around 39 in total and aged roughly 6 to 95 years, were included as donors. Roughly 10 milliliters of peripheral blood were collected from each donor into EDTA-treated Vacutainer tubes. Ficoll-Paque density-gradient centrifugation was used to isolate PBMCs, with at least 6 million per sample. Trizol reagent was used to extract total RNA from the PBMCs, yielding at least 5 micrograms per sample. Naive CD45RAhigh/CD27high T cell percentages were measured by flow cytometry on a PBMC aliquot from every donor. Library construction relied on 5' RACE. The instrument given in TCRdb is Illumina HiSeq 2500. A second PCR of about 6 to 11 cycles was performed with a sample-barcoded 5' primer and a J-beta primer mix. A template-switch 5' adaptor carrying 12 random nucleotides introduced a unique molecular identifier onto each TCR beta cDNA molecule. Each sample yielded at least 2.5 million CDR3-containing paired-end reads. First-strand cDNA was synthesized from all RNA with the Mint cDNA synthesis kit, primed by a TRBC-specific oligonucleotide. After uracil-DNA glycosylase treatment, a first 18-cycle PCR used universal primers M1SS and BC2_uni_R on all cDNA. As for how the authors treated the data: For normalization, 1 million high-quality reads were randomly selected from each sample, with every read carrying a distinct molecular identifier. Reads sharing molecular identifiers were discarded rather than binned into consensus sequences. CDR3 identification, clonotype clustering and error correction used MiTCR with a Q25 quality threshold and the strictest error-elimination algorithm. A nonparametric unseen species model with Euler transformation was used to estimate lower-bound total TCR beta diversity. In-frame beta chains were kept once TCRdb had trimmed the public reads at Q25 with fastp and called clones with MiXCR. Rows with one shared CDR3 protein collapse into an entry with the most common genes and DNA. TCRdb, not the original authors, processed these V and J calls. This sample holds about 930,000 distinct CDR3 sequences; 25% to 35% were observed only once. About 9.4% of the sample rests with the top ten.

Reading from cysteine to phenylalanine, the CDR3 counts 15 amino acids. Of all the DNA, just the CDR3 is kept, 45 bases in frame from base 1. The junction shows trimming of 1 base on V and 2 bases on J, plus 11 bases between the germline ends. For CDR1 and CDR2, the germline V gene lists LGHNA and YSLEER. These data were also reused for a study on T cells of mothers and their children. According to the second study: Nine systemically healthy Caucasian individuals, comprising three mothers and their six children, were included as donors. cDNA synthesis used all of the extracted RNA, with 1.5 ug of RNA in each 15 ul reaction. In the second PCR, the M1S primer added sample barcodes and 2-4 random nucleotides. More than 8 million TCR beta CDR3 reads were obtained from each mother, and roughly 3 million reads were obtained from each child. Thymic selection shapes the output of TCR recombination in a similar way in related and unrelated pairs, and inherited differences have a minor effect. Related mother-child pairs always showed normalized repertoire overlap that was slightly higher than in unrelated mother-child pairs, though the difference was never significant. Persistent microchimeric T cell clones were not detected, at a sensitivity of approximately 98 clones per million clonotypes. In the study, deep NGS was used to compare the TCR beta repertoires of mothers and children, and features distinguishing related mother-child pairs from unrelated individuals were sought. Mothers averaged approximately 40 +/- 4 years of age and children averaged about 10 +/- 4 years. Libraries were sequenced on Illumina HiSeq 2000 with 100+100 nt paired-end reads after adapter ligation with NEBNext reagents. To avoid cross-contamination, the mother libraries and the child libraries were prepared a month apart and sequenced in separate runs. For each donor, between about 500,000 and 2,000,000 distinct TCR beta clonotypes were identified. Naive TCR beta clonotypes were estimated from low-frequency clonotypes matched to each donor's FACS-determined naive share, without sorting.

This clonotype was obtained from a woman aged 40-49 years in good health. The V and J segments used are TRBV4-3 and TRBJ2-5, with the D gene not clear enough to name. The specimen sequenced was blood. CDR3 sequence: CASSQVLGMQETQYF. The DNA sequence reads TGCGCCAGCAGCCAAGTTTTGGGGATGCAAGAGACCCAGTACTTC.